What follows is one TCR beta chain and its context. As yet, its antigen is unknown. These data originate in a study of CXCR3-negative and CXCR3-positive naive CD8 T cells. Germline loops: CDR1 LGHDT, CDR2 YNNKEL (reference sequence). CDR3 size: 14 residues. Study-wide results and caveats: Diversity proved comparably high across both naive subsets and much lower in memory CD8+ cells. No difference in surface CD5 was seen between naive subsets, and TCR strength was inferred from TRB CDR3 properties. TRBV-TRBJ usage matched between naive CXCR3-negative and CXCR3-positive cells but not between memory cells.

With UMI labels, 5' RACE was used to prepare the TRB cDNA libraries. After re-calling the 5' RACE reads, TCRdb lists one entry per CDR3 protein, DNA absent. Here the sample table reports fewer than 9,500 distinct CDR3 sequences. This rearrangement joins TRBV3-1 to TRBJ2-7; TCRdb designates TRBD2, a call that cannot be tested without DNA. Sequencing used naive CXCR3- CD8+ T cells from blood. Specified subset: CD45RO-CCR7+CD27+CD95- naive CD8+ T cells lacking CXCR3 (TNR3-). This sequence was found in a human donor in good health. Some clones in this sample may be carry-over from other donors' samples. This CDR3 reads CASSRPGLVYEQYF.